These T cell receptor beta chains were read from a single sample in a study of shared clonotypes between healthy human individuals. This table comes from immunoSEQ multiplex PCR, and its TCRdb copy is limited to in-frame clones, with some not included. The sample yields 470,000 or so clones, 78% seen once. The sample comprised PBMCs. The receptor source for this set is a woman between 35 and 50 years old in good health. Some clones in this sample may be carry-over from other donors' samples. Both conserved end residues are part of each CDR3. Each record gives: CDR3 length, clone size, V gene, CDR3 protein. Only some rows state a clone size, as once, few, many or a class for expanded clones.

cdr3_length: 13; clone_size: NA; v_call: TRBV10-3; cdr3_aa: CAIGSTGNTEAFF
cdr3_length: 17; clone_size: NA; v_call: TRBV10-3; cdr3_aa: CAISEGLAILEGDEQFF
cdr3_length: 13; clone_size: NA; v_call: TRBV30; cdr3_aa: CAWSPGAGNTIYF
cdr3_length: 14; clone_size: many; v_call: TRBV10-3; cdr3_aa: CAIRSLGTRDEQYF
cdr3_length: 16; clone_size: NA; v_call: TRBV30; cdr3_aa: CACLPWSGRRLDTQYF
cdr3_length: 15; clone_size: once; v_call: TRBV9; cdr3_aa: CASSVGDRGLGEQYF
cdr3_length: 12; clone_size: NA; v_call: TRBV29-1; cdr3_aa: CSVYGTAYEQYF
cdr3_length: 11; clone_size: few; v_call: TRBV29-1; cdr3_aa: CSVGRAPGYTF
cdr3_length: 12; clone_size: NA; v_call: TRBV28; cdr3_aa: CASSSPTGELFF
cdr3_length: 18; clone_size: NA; v_call: TRBV18; cdr3_aa: CASSPFPSIGGFGETQYF
cdr3_length: 16; clone_size: NA; v_call: TRBV9; cdr3_aa: CASSAPGLAGLREQYF
cdr3_length: 16; clone_size: NA; v_call: TRBV9; cdr3_aa: CASSPGSGSLADTQYF
cdr3_length: 16; clone_size: NA; v_call: TRBV28; cdr3_aa: CASSGTVTFYNSPLHF
cdr3_length: 15; clone_size: NA; v_call: TRBV25-1; cdr3_aa: CASSDGTGVPYGYTF
cdr3_length: 13; clone_size: NA; v_call: TRBV11-2; cdr3_aa: CASSLVRPDTQYF
cdr3_length: 11; clone_size: many; v_call: TRBV10-1; cdr3_aa: CASSGGHTSDF
cdr3_length: 14; clone_size: NA; v_call: TRBV28; cdr3_aa: CASSLGRANEKLFF
cdr3_length: 20; clone_size: NA; v_call: TRBV28; cdr3_aa: CASSSGLAVIRPSSYNEQFF
cdr3_length: 13; clone_size: NA; v_call: TRBV6-1; cdr3_aa: CASTRGARETQYF
cdr3_length: 15; clone_size: NA; v_call: TRBV5-4; cdr3_aa: CASSPSGIMNTEAFF
cdr3_length: 12; clone_size: NA; v_call: TRBV2; cdr3_aa: CASDQSTDTQYF
cdr3_length: 19; clone_size: NA; v_call: TRBV19; cdr3_aa: CASSTPLGSGRPYTGELFF
cdr3_length: 14; clone_size: NA; v_call: TRBV11-2; cdr3_aa: CASSLVLSHYEQYF
cdr3_length: 14; clone_size: NA; v_call: TRBV7-3; cdr3_aa: CASSFLQGPHEQFF
cdr3_length: 14; clone_size: NA; v_call: TRBV11-2; cdr3_aa: CASSSTASGNTIYF
cdr3_length: 13; clone_size: NA; v_call: TRBV2; cdr3_aa: CASSRDFNNEQFF
cdr3_length: 13; clone_size: few; v_call: TRBV29-1; cdr3_aa: CSVEGGANYGYTF
cdr3_length: 13; clone_size: NA; v_call: TRBV28; cdr3_aa: CTSSFPGGDGYTF
cdr3_length: 15; clone_size: NA; v_call: TRBV4-1; cdr3_aa: CASSQGQNGAYGYTF
cdr3_length: 16; clone_size: NA; v_call: TRBV19; cdr3_aa: CASQIRTGLGNQPQHF
cdr3_length: 15; clone_size: NA; v_call: TRBV7-3; cdr3_aa: CASSPGRTKKETQYF
cdr3_length: 15; clone_size: NA; v_call: TRBV30; cdr3_aa: CASTGSQTSTDTQYF
cdr3_length: 16; clone_size: NA; v_call: TRBV5-1; cdr3_aa: CASSFRGASGSGEQFF
cdr3_length: 16; clone_size: NA; v_call: TRBV27; cdr3_aa: CASTPRGQGGADEQFF
cdr3_length: 15; clone_size: NA; v_call: TRBV4-2; cdr3_aa: CASSQEGGPTYEQYF
cdr3_length: 14; clone_size: NA; v_call: TRBV5-1; cdr3_aa: CASSPSGQGGEQYF
cdr3_length: 15; clone_size: few; v_call: TRBV4-3; cdr3_aa: CASSRRGTGPNEQYF
cdr3_length: 17; clone_size: NA; v_call: TRBV19; cdr3_aa: CASQGEGAQWGHNEQFF
cdr3_length: 15; clone_size: few; v_call: TRBV9; cdr3_aa: CASSSAGLAGYEQYF
cdr3_length: 13; clone_size: once; v_call: TRBV6-5; cdr3_aa: CASSYSTENEQYF
cdr3_length: 17; clone_size: NA; v_call: TRBV28; cdr3_aa: CASSLGAGESSYNEQFF
cdr3_length: 13; clone_size: NA; v_call: TRBV27; cdr3_aa: CASSLSGGEKAFF
cdr3_length: 13; clone_size: NA; v_call: TRBV28; cdr3_aa: CASDGQGAYEQYF
cdr3_length: 14; clone_size: NA; v_call: TRBV10-3; cdr3_aa: CAISEDRGSNEQFF
cdr3_length: 14; clone_size: NA; v_call: TRBV28; cdr3_aa: CASSFRDGTYEQYF
cdr3_length: 14; clone_size: NA; v_call: TRBV7-2; cdr3_aa: CASSFFGPQETQYF
cdr3_length: 14; clone_size: few; v_call: TRBV9; cdr3_aa: CASSPGDGGNTIYF
cdr3_length: 17; clone_size: NA; v_call: TRBV7-6; cdr3_aa: CASSHPRGKEGKYEQYF
cdr3_length: 12; clone_size: NA; v_call: TRBV28; cdr3_aa: CASSLIWGEQFF
cdr3_length: 13; clone_size: NA; v_call: TRBV7-6; cdr3_aa: CASSLQGDQPQHF
cdr3_length: 15; clone_size: NA; v_call: TRBV7-2; cdr3_aa: CASSLVPWAYNEQFF
cdr3_length: 13; clone_size: NA; v_call: TRBV7-3; cdr3_aa: CASSLDVNTEAFF
cdr3_length: 16; clone_size: NA; v_call: TRBV14; cdr3_aa: CASSQVGAGAGETQYF
cdr3_length: 15; clone_size: NA; v_call: TRBV2; cdr3_aa: CASSAGLAGGDEQFF